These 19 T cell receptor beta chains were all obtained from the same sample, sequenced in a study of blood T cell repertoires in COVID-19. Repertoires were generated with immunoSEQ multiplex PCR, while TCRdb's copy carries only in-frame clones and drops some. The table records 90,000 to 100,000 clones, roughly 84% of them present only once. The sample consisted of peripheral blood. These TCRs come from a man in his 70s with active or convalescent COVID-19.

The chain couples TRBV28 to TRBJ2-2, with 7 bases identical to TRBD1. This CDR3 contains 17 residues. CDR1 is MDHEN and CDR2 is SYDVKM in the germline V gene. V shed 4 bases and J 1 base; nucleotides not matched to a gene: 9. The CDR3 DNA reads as TGTGCCAGCAGTTCCCGACAGGGTAGAGGGAACACCGGGGAGCTGTTTTTT. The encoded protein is CASSSRQGRGNTGELFF. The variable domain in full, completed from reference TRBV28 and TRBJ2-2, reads DVKVTQSSRYLVKRTGEKVFLECVQDMDHENMFWYRQDPGLGLRLIYFSYDVKMKEKGDIPEGYSVSREKKERFSLILESASTNQTSMYLCASSSRQGRGNTGELFFGEGSRLTVL.

The CDR3 protein is CASSQVWGRGSNEKLFF. The CDR3 DNA reads as TGTGCCAGCAGCCAGGTCTGGGGTAGGGGCTCTAATGAAAAACTGTTTTTT. This chain connects TRBV4-2 to TRBJ1-4; maybe TRBD1 (5 bases). Per the germline V gene, CDR1 is LGHNA and CDR2 is YNFKEQ. The germline V and J ends were trimmed by 3 bases and 3 bases, with 17 bases remaining between them. CDR3 size: 17 residues.

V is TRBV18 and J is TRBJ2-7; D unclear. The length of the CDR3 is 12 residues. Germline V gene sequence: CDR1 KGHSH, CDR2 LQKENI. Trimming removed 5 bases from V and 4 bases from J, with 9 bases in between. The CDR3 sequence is CASSNAPYEQYF. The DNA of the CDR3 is TGTGCCAGCTCAAACGCGCCGTACGAGCAGTACTTC.

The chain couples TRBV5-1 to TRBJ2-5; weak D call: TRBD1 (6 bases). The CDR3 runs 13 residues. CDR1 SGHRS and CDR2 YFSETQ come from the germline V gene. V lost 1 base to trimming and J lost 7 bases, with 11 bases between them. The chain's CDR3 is CASSLSGEWTQYF. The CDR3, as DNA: TGCGCCAGCAGCTTGTCAGGGGAATGGACCCAGTACTTC.

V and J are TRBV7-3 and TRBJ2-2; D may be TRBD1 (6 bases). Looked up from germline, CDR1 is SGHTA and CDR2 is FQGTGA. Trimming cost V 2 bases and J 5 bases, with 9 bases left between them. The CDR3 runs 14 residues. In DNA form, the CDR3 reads TGTGCCAGCAGCTTATTCAGGGGAACCGGGGAGCTGTTTTTT. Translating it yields CASSLFRGTGELFF. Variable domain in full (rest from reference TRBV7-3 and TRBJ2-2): GAGVSQTPSNKVTEKGKYVELRCDPISGHTALYWYRQSLGQGPEFLIYFQGTGAADDSGLPNDRFFAVRPEGSVSTLKIQRTERGDSAVYLCASSLFRGTGELFFGEGSRLTVL.

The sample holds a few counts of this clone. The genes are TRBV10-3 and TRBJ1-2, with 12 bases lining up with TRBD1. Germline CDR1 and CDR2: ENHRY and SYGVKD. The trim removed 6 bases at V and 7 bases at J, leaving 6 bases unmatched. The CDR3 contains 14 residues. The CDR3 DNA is TGTGCCATCAGGGGACAGGGGGCGGACTTTGGCTACACCTTC. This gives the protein CAIRGQGADFGYTF.

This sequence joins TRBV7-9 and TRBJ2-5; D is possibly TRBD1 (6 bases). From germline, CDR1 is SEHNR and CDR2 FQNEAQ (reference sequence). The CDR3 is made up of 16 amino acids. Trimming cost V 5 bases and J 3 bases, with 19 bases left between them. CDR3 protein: CASSLGAGQTKETQYF. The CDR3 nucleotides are TGTGCCAGCAGCCTGGGGGCAGGGCAAACTAAAGAGACCCAGTACTTC.

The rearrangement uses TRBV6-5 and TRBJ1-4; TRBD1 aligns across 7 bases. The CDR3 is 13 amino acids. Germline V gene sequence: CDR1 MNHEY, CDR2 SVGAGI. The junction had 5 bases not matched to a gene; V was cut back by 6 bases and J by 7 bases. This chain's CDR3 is CASRLTGSEKLFF. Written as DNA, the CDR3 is TGTGCCAGCAGACTGACAGGGAGTGAAAAACTGTTTTTT.

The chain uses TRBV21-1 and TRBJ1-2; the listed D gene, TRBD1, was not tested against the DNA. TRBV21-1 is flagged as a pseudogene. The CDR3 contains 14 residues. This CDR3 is CASRTGEANYGYTF. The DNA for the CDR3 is TGTGCCAGCAGGACAGGGGAGGCTAACTATGGCTACACCTTC.

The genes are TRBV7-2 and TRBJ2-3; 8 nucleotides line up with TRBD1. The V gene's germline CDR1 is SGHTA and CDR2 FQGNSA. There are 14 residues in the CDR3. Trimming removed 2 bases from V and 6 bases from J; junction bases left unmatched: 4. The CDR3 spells CASSLWDRSDTQYF. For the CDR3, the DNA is TGTGCCAGCAGCTTATGGGACAGGAGCGATACGCAGTATTTT.

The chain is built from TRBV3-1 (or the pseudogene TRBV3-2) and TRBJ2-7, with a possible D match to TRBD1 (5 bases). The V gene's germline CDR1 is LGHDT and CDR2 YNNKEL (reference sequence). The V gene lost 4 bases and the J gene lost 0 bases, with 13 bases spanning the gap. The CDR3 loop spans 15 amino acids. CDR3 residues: CASSRGYQTSYEQYF. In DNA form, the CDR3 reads TGTGCCAGCAGCCGGGGCTATCAAACCTCCTACGAGCAGTACTTC.

As DNA, the CDR3 is TGTGCCAGCAGCGATGCAGGGTACTCCTATAATTCACCCCTCCACTTT. Its translation: CASSDAGYSYNSPLHF. The V gene is TRBV11-2, the J gene TRBJ1-6, with D possibly being TRBD1 (5 bases). V lost 5 bases, J lost 0 bases, and 11 bases lay in between. The germline CDR1 and CDR2 sequences are SGHAT and FQNNGV. This CDR3 is built from 16 residues.

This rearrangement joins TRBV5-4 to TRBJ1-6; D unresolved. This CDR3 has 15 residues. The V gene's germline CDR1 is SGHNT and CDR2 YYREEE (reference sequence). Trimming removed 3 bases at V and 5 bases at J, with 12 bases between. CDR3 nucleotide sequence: TGTGCCAGCAGCTGGGCTTTTTCTGATAATTCACCCCTCCACTTT. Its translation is CASSWAFSDNSPLHF.

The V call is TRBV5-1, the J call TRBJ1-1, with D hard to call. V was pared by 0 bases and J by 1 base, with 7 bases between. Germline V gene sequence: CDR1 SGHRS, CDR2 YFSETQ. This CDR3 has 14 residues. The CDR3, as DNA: TGCGCCAGCAGCTTGGGGGCAGCGAACACTGAAGCTTTCTTT. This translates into CASSLGAANTEAFF.

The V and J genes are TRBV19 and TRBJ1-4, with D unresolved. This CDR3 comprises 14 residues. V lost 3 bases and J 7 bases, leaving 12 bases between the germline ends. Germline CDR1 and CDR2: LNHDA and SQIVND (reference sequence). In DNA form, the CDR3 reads TGTGCCAGTAGTATCCACCTAACGGGTGAAAAACTGTTTTTT. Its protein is CASSIHLTGEKLFF.

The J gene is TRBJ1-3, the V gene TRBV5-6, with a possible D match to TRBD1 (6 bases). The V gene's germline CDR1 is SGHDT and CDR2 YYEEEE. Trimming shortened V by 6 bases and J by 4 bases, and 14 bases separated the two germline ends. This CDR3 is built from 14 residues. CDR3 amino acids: CASKYRDTGNTIYF. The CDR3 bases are TGTGCCAGCAAATACCGGGACACAGGAAACACCATATATTTT.

CDR3 region: CASRVQGEQFF. In DNA form, the CDR3 reads TGTGCCAGCAGGGTACAGGGGGAGCAGTTCTTC. The V gene is TRBV2, the J gene TRBJ2-1; the match to TRBD1 covers 7 bases. V shed 6 bases, J shed 10 bases, and the junction held 3 bases outside the gene matches. The V gene's germline CDR1 is SNHLY and CDR2 FYNNEI. The CDR3 covers 11 residues.

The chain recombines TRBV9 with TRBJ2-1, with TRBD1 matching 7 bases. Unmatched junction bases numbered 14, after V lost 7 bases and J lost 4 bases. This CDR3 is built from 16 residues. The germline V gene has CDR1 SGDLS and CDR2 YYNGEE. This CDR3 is CASADDRANTYNEQFF. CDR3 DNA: TGTGCCAGCGCCGACGACAGGGCGAATACTTACAATGAGCAGTTCTTC.

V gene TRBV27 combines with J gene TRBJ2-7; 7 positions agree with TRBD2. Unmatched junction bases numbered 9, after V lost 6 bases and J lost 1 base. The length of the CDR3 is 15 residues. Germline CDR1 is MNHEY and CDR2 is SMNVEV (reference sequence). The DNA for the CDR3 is TGTGCCAGCAGCACCCTGGGGGGGAGATCCTACGAGCAGTACTTC. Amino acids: CASSTLGGRSYEQYF.